The 11 T cell receptor beta chains presented below share a single source sample, sequenced in a study of cytomegalovirus exposure and HLA in healthy donors. Using immunoSEQ multiplex PCR, the repertoire was profiled, and TCRdb retains in-frame clones only, with some absent. The data contain some 130,000 clones, roughly 88% of them seen just once; the ten biggest clones take up about 6%. Sequencing was done on a sample of PBMCs. The source is a young woman in good health and CMV-seropositive.

DNA for the CDR3: TGTGCCAGCAGCGGGGCAGGGGGACCAGGGGATACGCAGTATTTT. Encoded protein: CASSGAGGPGDTQYF. This chain connects TRBV9 to TRBJ2-3; TRBD1 matches at 7 bases. CDR1 and CDR2 (germline): SGDLS, YYNGEE. V shed 3 bases and J 6 bases; nucleotides not matched to a gene: 10. The CDR3 contains 15 residues.

The table lists this clone with a count of one. The chain's CDR3 is CASSPQFSSTDTQYF. DNA of the CDR3: TGTGCCAGCAGCCCACAGTTTTCTAGCACAGATACGCAGTATTTT. The chain has TRBV9 and TRBJ2-3; no reliable D call. With 4 bases removed from V and 0 bases from J, the gap between germline ends came to 12 bases. The CDR3 loop spans 15 amino acids. Germline assignment: CDR1 SGDLS and CDR2 YYNGEE.

V usage is TRBV19 and J usage is TRBJ2-1, with 7 bases lining up with TRBD2. Germline lookup yields CDR1 LNHDA and CDR2 SQIVND (reference sequence). This CDR3 is 13 amino acids long. Trimming took 2 bases from V and 12 from J; bases not matched to a gene: 7. CDR3 DNA: TGTGCCAGTAGTATAATCCGGGAGGCTTTGCAGTTCTTC. Translated: CASSIIREALQFF.

The chain employs TRBV11-1 and TRBJ1-2; D may be TRBD1 (5 bases). Germline CDR1 reads SGHAT; CDR2 reads FQDESV (reference sequence). This CDR3 spans 12 amino acids. Trimming cost V 3 bases and J 8 bases, with 10 bases left between them. The DNA for the CDR3 is TGTGCCAGCAGCTTGGAGGGGCTAGGCTACACCTTC. Protein sequence: CASSLEGLGYTF. Full variable domain (missing parts from reference TRBV11-1 and TRBJ1-2): EAEVAQSPRYKITEKSQAVAFWCDPISGHATLYWYRQILGQGPELLVQFQDESVVDDSQLPKDRFSAERLKGVDSTLKIQPAELGDSAMYLCASSLEGLGYTFGSGTRLTVV.

This chain links TRBV5-1 with TRBJ2-1; 10 positions match TRBD1. This CDR3 has 16 amino acids. Unmatched junction bases numbered 9, after V lost 3 bases and J lost 6 bases. Germline V gene lookup returns CDR1 SGHRS and CDR2 YFSETQ. Here the CDR3 DNA reads TGCGCCAGCAGCTCCGGGACAGGGGCCGCTGGCAATGAGCAGTTCTTC. As protein: CASSSGTGAAGNEQFF.

The V gene is TRBV4-2, the J gene TRBJ1-4, with 9 bases identical to TRBD1. This CDR3 region has 15 residues. The V segment lost 5 bases and the J segment 5 bases; nucleotides outside the gene matches: 6. Germline assignment: CDR1 LGHNA and CDR2 YNFKEQ. The CDR3: CASSTRQGGNEKLFF. CDR3 in DNA: TGTGCCAGCAGCACCCGACAGGGGGGGAATGAAAAACTGTTTTTT.

The chain uses TRBV27 and TRBJ2-5, with 9 bases identical to TRBD1. The CDR3 spans 17 residues. V lost 6 bases to trimming and J lost 3 bases; unmatched junction nucleotides: 14. Germline-derived CDR1 and CDR2 are MNHEY and SMNVEV (reference sequence). The CDR3 region has the DNA TGTGCCAGCAGCACCGCCGGGACAGGGACAGGAAAAGAGACCCAGTACTTC. It is translated as CASSTAGTGTGKETQYF.

V gene TRBV5-1 combines with J gene TRBJ1-1, with D possibly matching TRBD1 (5 bases). The germline CDR1 and CDR2 sequences are SGHRS and YFSETQ. The V end was cut by 1 base, the J end by 1 base, with 8 bases between. This CDR3 is 14 amino acids long. CDR3 amino acids: CASSLRGENTEAFF. CDR3 coding DNA: TGCGCCAGCAGCTTGCGGGGGGAGAACACTGAAGCTTTCTTT.

The V call is TRBV4-1, the J call TRBJ2-3; weak D call: TRBD2 (6 bases). Germline loops: CDR1 MGHRA, CDR2 YSYEKL. The CDR3 loop spans 11 amino acids. V lost 3 bases, J lost 8 bases, and 6 bases lay in between. CDR3 coding DNA: TGCGCCAGCAGCCACGGGGGTACGCAGTATTTT. Translation: CASSHGGTQYF.

This clone has only one observation. The chain couples TRBV13 to TRBJ2-7; possibly TRBD2 for D (6 bases). The CDR3 has 15 amino acids. The V gene lost 2 bases and the J gene lost 2 bases, with 13 bases spanning the gap. CDR1 PRHDT and CDR2 FYEKMQ come from the germline V gene (reference sequence). CDR3 protein: CASSLNRGSPYEQYF. The CDR3, as DNA: TGTGCCAGCAGCTTAAATCGGGGGTCACCCTACGAGCAGTACTTC.

A word on this clone: In the same sample, other DNA sequences code for this CDR3. This chain connects TRBV6-1 to TRBJ1-1, with unresolved D. The CDR3 has 13 residues. V was trimmed by 6 bases and J by 1 base, leaving 9 bases between them. Germline V CDR1 and CDR2: MNHNS, SASEGT. CDR3: CASRRTENTEAFF. CDR3 sequence (DNA): TGTGCCAGCAGACGAACAGAGAACACTGAAGCTTTCTTT.